The present T cell receptor beta chain was sequenced within a study of T cells in Graves' hyperthyroidism and ophthalmopathy. Study information: Blood from the periphery was taken at initial diagnosis, before any treatment.

It was RNA transcripts that yielded the amplified TCR beta CDR3 regions. HTBI primers were used for first-round RT-PCR of the TCR CDR3. TCRdb re-analysed the multiplex PCR reads in MiXCR, keeping a single row per CDR3 protein. The sample consists of approximately 400,000 distinct CDR3 sequences, approximately 20% of them appearing once. Germline V gene data show CDR1 as KGHDR and CDR2 as SFDVKD. The CDR3 runs 13 residues. Trimming took 2 bases from V and 5 from J, leaving 9 bases between them. Study-level findings and limits: The model foresaw ophthalmopathy a median around 6.4 months prior to onset.

In its sample, this clonotype was seen many times. What it recognizes is unknown. The receptor comes from a woman aged 18 to 35 with Graves' hyperthyroidism. Specimen: blood. The rearrangement joins TRBV24-1 to TRBJ2-7; a weak D match, TRBD1 (6 bases). CDR3 DNA: TGTGCCACCAGTGATTCGCCAGGGGACGAGCAGTACTTC. Translating it yields CATSDSPGDEQYF.